A single sample gave rise to the 28 T cell receptor beta chains below, sequenced in a study of T cell responses to AZD1222 COVID-19 vaccine. TCRdb keeps only in-frame clones here, not all; method: immunoSEQ multiplex PCR. The sample gives tens of thousands of clones, about 88% of which show up once; about 28% is in the top ten. Source: peripheral blood, taken 28 days after the second AZD1222 dose. These receptors were taken from an adult who received the AZD1222 COVID-19 vaccine.

The table lists this clone with a few counts. The genes are TRBV5-4 and TRBJ2-3; 11 nucleotides match TRBD2. The CDR3 has 16 residues. Germline CDR1 reads SGHNT; CDR2 reads YYREEE (reference sequence). Unmatched junction bases numbered 7, after V lost 4 bases and J lost 3 bases. The CDR3 spells CASSKGGTSGTDTQYF. The DNA for the CDR3 is TGTGCCAGCAGCAAAGGCGGGACTAGCGGAACAGATACGCAGTATTTT.

This clone was detected only once. This chain connects TRBV7-9 to TRBJ1-4; a weak D match, TRBD1 (5 bases). The CDR3 is 13 residues long. Germline V gene sequence: CDR1 SEHNR, CDR2 FQNEAQ (reference sequence). The ends were cut back, 7 bases at V and 11 bases at J, with 17 bases in the middle. CDR3 coding DNA: TGTGCCAGCACCCCGGTGGAAGGGGCGAAACTGTTTTTT. Residues: CASTPVEGAKLFF.

This sequence joins TRBV4-1 and TRBJ2-7; either TRBD1 or TRBD2 may fit D (5 bases each). Germline-derived CDR1 and CDR2 are MGHRA and YSYEKL. Trimming cost V 2 bases and J 5 bases, with 22 bases left between them. This CDR3 has 17 amino acids. The chain's CDR3 is CASSQPSGTGTPHEQYF. Written as DNA, the CDR3 is TGCGCCAGCAGCCAACCCTCCGGGACGGGGACCCCCCACGAGCAGTACTTC.

This chain uses TRBV7-2 with TRBJ1-2, with 8 positions matching TRBD1. V lost 5 bases and J lost 3; bases outside the gene matches: 8. CDR3 length: 15 amino acids. CDR1 is SGHTA and CDR2 is FQGNSA in the germline V gene. The CDR3 nucleotides read TGTGCCAGCAGCGATATAGGACAGGGTTACTATGGCTACACCTTC. This codes for CASSDIGQGYYGYTF.

The V gene is TRBV27, the J gene TRBJ1-2, with D possibly being TRBD1 (5 bases). V lost 4 bases and J 4 bases, leaving 16 bases between the germline ends. The CDR3 runs to 15 residues. In germline, CDR1 is MNHEY, CDR2 SMNVEV (reference sequence). The CDR3 here is CASSSNDRVLYGYTF. The CDR3 bases are TGTGCCAGCAGTTCCAATGACAGAGTCCTCTATGGCTACACCTTC.

This clone was detected once. This chain links TRBV6-2 or TRBV6-3 with TRBJ2-7; 8 bases are shared with TRBD2. The DNA end is more similar to TRBJ2-1, so the J call may be wrong. The CDR3 covers 14 residues. Germline assignment: CDR1 MNHEY and CDR2 SVGEGT. DNA of the CDR3: TGTGCCAGCCGCCCGGGACTAGGGAAATACGAGCAGTTCTTC. Protein sequence: CASRPGLGKYEQFF.

The CDR3 region is CASSYRPNTEAFF. CDR3 DNA sequence: TGTGCCAGCAGTTATAGGCCGAACACTGAAGCTTTCTTT. V is TRBV6-2 or TRBV6-3 and J is TRBJ1-1; unclear D gene. Trimming left V 3 bases short and J 1 base short, with 6 bases between. CDR3 size: 13 residues. The germline CDR1 and CDR2 sequences are MNHEY and SVGEGT.

The V gene is TRBV7-8, the J gene TRBJ2-2; maybe TRBD2 (6 bases). The CDR3 extends over 17 amino acids. Germline-derived CDR1 and CDR2 are SGHVS and FQNEAQ. V was pared by 2 bases and J by 7 bases, with 20 bases between. The CDR3 DNA follows: TGTGCCAGCAGCTTATCCTCTCGGCGGGGCCAGGGCGGGGAGCTGTTTTTT. Translation: CASSLSSRRGQGGELFF.

This clone has a handful of counts. V gene TRBV9 combines with J gene TRBJ1-4; no reliable D call. Trimming removed 0 bases at V and 2 bases at J, with 2 bases between. The CDR3 covers 13 residues. The V gene's germline CDR1 is SGDLS and CDR2 YYNGEE. The CDR3 is CASSVGTNEKLFF. The DNA for the CDR3 is TGTGCCAGCAGCGTAGGTACTAATGAAAAACTGTTTTTT.

This chain connects TRBV6-5 to TRBJ2-2; perhaps TRBD1 as D (5 bases). CDR3 length: 16 amino acids. The V gene's germline CDR1 is MNHEY and CDR2 SVGAGI. V lost 0 bases and J 4 bases, leaving 12 bases between the germline ends. This chain's CDR3 is CASSYSQGRATGELFF. The DNA of the CDR3 is TGTGCCAGCAGTTACTCGCAGGGCCGGGCCACCGGGGAGCTGTTTTTT.

The chain has TRBV6-2 or TRBV6-3 and TRBJ1-5, with unresolved D. CDR3 length: 12 amino acids. In germline, CDR1 is MNHEY, CDR2 SVGEGT. V lost 5 bases and J lost 7, with 9 bases in between. DNA for the CDR3: TGTGCCAGCAGTCTGGGAGGGCAGCCCCAGCATTTT. Translation gives CASSLGGQPQHF.

This chain connects TRBV6-2 or TRBV6-3 to TRBJ2-1; D is tentatively TRBD1 or TRBD2 (6 bases each). Trimming took 6 bases from V and 7 from J, leaving 16 bases between them. Looked up from germline, CDR1 is MNHEY and CDR2 is SVGEGT. The CDR3 has 14 residues. CDR3 loop: CASSRPGGRNEQFF. DNA for the CDR3: TGTGCCAGCAGCCGCCCCGGGGGCCGGAATGAGCAGTTCTTC.

In its sample, this clone was seen once. The chain is built from TRBV28 and TRBJ1-2; 9 bases map to TRBD1. The CDR3 has 14 residues. The junction had 8 bases not matched to a gene; V was cut back by 4 bases and J by 8 bases. The germline V gene has CDR1 MDHEN and CDR2 SYDVKM. The CDR3 protein is CASSSRQGVGGYTF. The CDR3 bases are TGTGCCAGCAGTTCCCGACAGGGGGTGGGCGGCTACACCTTC.

V is TRBV7-6 and J is TRBJ2-1, with D tentatively TRBD2 (5 bases). This CDR3 is built from 15 residues. The germline V and J ends were trimmed by 3 bases and 7 bases, with 16 bases remaining between them. The germline V gene encodes CDR1 SGHVS and CDR2 FNYEAQ. The CDR3 sequence is CASSFRSGGLNEQFF. The CDR3 coding sequence is TGTGCCAGCAGCTTCAGGAGCGGAGGCCTTAATGAGCAGTTCTTC.

The chain carries TRBV5-1 and TRBJ2-7; D is possibly TRBD1 (6 bases). Looked up from germline, CDR1 is SGHRS and CDR2 is YFSETQ. CDR3 length: 15 amino acids. The V end lost 7 bases, the J end lost 5 bases, and 22 bases lay between the germline ends. DNA of the CDR3: TGCGCCAGCGGAGGATCAGGGGCGAAACTGAACGAGCAGTACTTC. Encoded protein: CASGGSGAKLNEQYF.

The rearrangement uses TRBV10-2 and TRBJ1-1; 7 positions match TRBD1. J was trimmed by 4 bases and V by 8 bases; bases with no gene match: 7. The V gene's germline CDR1 is WSHSY and CDR2 SAAADI. CDR3 length: 13 amino acids. Written as DNA, the CDR3 is TGCGCCAGCCAAGGCAGGGGGTTCACTGAAGCTTTCTTT. This encodes CASQGRGFTEAFF.

The chain couples TRBV5-1 to TRBJ2-7, with D maybe TRBD1 (5 bases). Trimming shortened V by 0 bases and J by 0 bases, and 13 bases separated the two germline ends. CDR3 length: 16 amino acids. Looked up from germline, CDR1 is SGHRS and CDR2 is YFSETQ. The CDR3 bases are TGCGCCAGCAGCTTGGCCGAGCAGGGTGGCTCCTACGAGCAGTACTTC. Translation: CASSLAEQGGSYEQYF. The full variable domain, with the rest looked up from reference TRBV5-1 and TRBJ2-7, is KAGVTQTPRYLIKTRGQQVTLSCSPISGHRSVSWYQQTPGQGLQFLFEYFSETQRNKGNFPGRFSGRQFSNSRSEMNVSTLELGDSALYLCASSLAEQGGSYEQYFGPGTRLTVT.

The rearrangement uses TRBV11-3 and TRBJ2-2, with unresolved D. Germline V gene sequence: CDR1 SGHNT, CDR2 YENEEA. The V end was cut by 6 bases, the J end by 6 bases, with 14 bases between. This CDR3 is built from 14 residues. CDR3 nucleotides: TGTGCCAGCAGACGTCTAAGTGAGCCCGGGGAGCTGTTTTTT. This codes for CASRRLSEPGELFF.

The chain recombines TRBV27 with TRBJ1-1; D is undetermined. The CDR3 runs 14 residues. Trimming left V 2 bases short and J 3 bases short, with 10 bases between. Germline V gives CDR1 MNHEY, CDR2 SMNVEV (reference sequence). The CDR3 is CASSLKFGDTEAFF. DNA of the CDR3: TGTGCCAGCAGTTTAAAGTTTGGGGACACTGAAGCTTTCTTT.

This rearrangement joins TRBV19 to TRBJ1-6, with D possibly TRBD1 on 6 matching bases. Trimming cost V 6 bases and J 7 bases, with 16 bases left between them. There are 15 residues in the CDR3. Germline CDR1 reads LNHDA; CDR2 reads SQIVND (reference sequence). The CDR3: CASSQQGHLNSPLHF. Written as DNA, the CDR3 is TGTGCCAGTAGCCAACAGGGCCACCTAAATTCACCCCTCCACTTT.

The rearrangement joins TRBV11-2 to TRBJ2-7; 10 bases line up with TRBD1. Trimming took 2 bases from V and 5 from J; bases not matched to a gene: 3. The germline V gene has CDR1 SGHAT and CDR2 FQNNGV. CDR3 length equals 14 residues. The CDR3 DNA reads as TGTGCCAGCAGCTTAAGGACAGGGGGAAACGAGCAGTACTTC. Its translation: CASSLRTGGNEQYF.

This clone was detected a few times. The gene calls are TRBV30 and TRBJ2-7; TRBD2 matches at 12 bases. The germline V gene has CDR1 GTSNPN and CDR2 SVGIG (reference sequence). The V segment lost 4 bases and the J segment 8 bases; nucleotides outside the gene matches: 3. CDR3 size: 12 residues. CDR3 DNA sequence: TGTGCCTGGACTAGCGGGAGGGCCCAGCAGTACTTC. Translation: CAWTSGRAQQYF.

This clone occurred a few times. The chain uses TRBV21-1 and TRBJ1-6. TRBV21-1 is listed as a pseudogene. The CDR3 length is 12 residues. CDR3 amino acids: CASSRVKFTLHF. DNA of the CDR3: TGTGCCAGCAGCCGAGTGAAATTTACCCTCCACTTT.

V is TRBV7-2 and J is TRBJ2-1; TRBD2 aligns across 12 bases. The CDR3 runs 17 residues. The germline V gene encodes CDR1 SGHTA and CDR2 FQGNSA. With 3 bases clipped from V and 1 base from J, the junction kept 4 bases outside the gene matches. As DNA, the CDR3 is TGTGCCAGCAGCTTTGCTAGCGGGAGGGAGTCCTACAATGAGCAGTTCTTC. Protein product: CASSFASGRESYNEQFF.

J is TRBJ1-2 and V is TRBV10-2; 9 nucleotides align to TRBD1. The CDR3 is 13 amino acids. The V gene's germline CDR1 is WSHSY and CDR2 SAAADI. V trimming: 2 bases; J trimming: 7 bases; junction bases outside the gene matches: 2. CDR3 in DNA: TGCGCCAGCAGTGAGGGGGACAGGGCTGGCTACACCTTC. It is translated as CASSEGDRAGYTF.

The CDR3 coding sequence is TGTGCCAGCACCCCCGGGGTCGGGTCCTCTGAAGCTTTCTTT. Its translation: CASTPGVGSSEAFF. The chain employs TRBV6-2 or TRBV6-3 and TRBJ1-1; no definite D call. From germline, CDR1 is MNHEY and CDR2 SVGEGT. The CDR3 loop spans 14 amino acids. V was cut by 7 bases and J by 6 bases, with 18 bases left in between.

The chain links TRBV11-3 to TRBJ2-7, with D unresolved. Germline V gene lookup returns CDR1 SGHNT and CDR2 YENEEA. The CDR3 loop spans 14 amino acids. The V gene lost 1 base and the J gene lost 0 bases, with 7 bases spanning the gap. The CDR3 sequence is CASSLGGSSYEQYF. CDR3 in DNA: TGTGCCAGCAGCTTAGGAGGAAGCTCCTACGAGCAGTACTTC.

This rearrangement joins TRBV28 to TRBJ2-7; the D is unclear. Germline V gene lookup returns CDR1 MDHEN and CDR2 SYDVKM. The germline V and J ends were trimmed by 3 bases and 4 bases, with 7 bases remaining between them. The CDR3 runs 12 residues. CDR3 nucleotide sequence: TGTGCCAGCAGTTTGTCCCGATACGAGCAGTACTTC. Amino acids: CASSLSRYEQYF.